This is a list of T cell receptor beta chains from one sample in a study of control samples from healthy donors and cancer patients. Repertoires were generated with immunoSEQ multiplex PCR, while TCRdb's copy carries only in-frame clones and drops some. The sample contains about 160,000 clones, 90% to 95% of which appear only once. The sequenced material came from blood. These receptors all stem from a woman in her thirties in good health. Both conserved end residues are part of each CDR3. D genes are given only for firm matches. Rows may omit the clone size; those that give it use once, few, many or a size class.

.,TRBV6-4,TRBJ2-1,few,CASSEDGSSYNEQFF,TGTGCCAGCAGTGAAGACGGGAGCTCCTACAATGAGCAGTTCTTC
TRBD2,TRBV6-1,TRBJ2-3,.,CASSEALAVTDTQYF,TGTGCCAGCAGTGAAGCGCTAGCGGTCACAGATACGCAGTATTTT
TRBD1,TRBV15,TRBJ1-4,once,CATSRGLGAGGTGGEKLFF,TGTGCCACCAGCAGAGGATTGGGGGCAGGAGGGACAGGTGGGGAAAAACTGTTTTTT
.,TRBV19,TRBJ1-5,.,CASSPQGSQPQHF,TGTGCCAGTAGTCCCCAGGGGAGTCAGCCCCAGCATTTT
.,TRBV11-3,TRBJ1-5,.,CASSPPTVSNQPQHF,TGTGCCAGCAGCCCGCCGACAGTAAGCAATCAGCCCCAGCATTTT
TRBD2,TRBV7-8,TRBJ2-5,.,CASSPRVRTSGSEETQYF,TGTGCCAGCAGCCCACGGGTACGGACTAGCGGGAGCGAAGAGACCCAGTACTTC
.,TRBV9,TRBJ2-2,.,CASSPGTGELFF,TGTGCCAGCAGCCCAGGCACCGGGGAGCTGTTTTTT
.,TRBV20-1,TRBJ2-3,.,CSAIEMGEEGTDTQYF,TGCAGTGCTATTGAGATGGGGGAGGAGGGAACAGATACGCAGTATTTT
TRBD2,TRBV3-1/TRBV3-2,TRBJ2-7,.,CASSPLRSGNYEQYF,TGTGCCAGCAGCCCCCTTAGAAGCGGGAACTACGAGCAGTACTTC
.,TRBV5-8,TRBJ2-3,.,CASSLVFTDTQYF,TGTGCCAGCAGCTTGGTTTTCACAGATACGCAGTATTTT
.,TRBV7-9,TRBJ1-2,.,CASSLYRAYGYTF,TGTGCCAGCAGCTTATACAGAGCCTATGGCTACACCTTC